The present TCR beta chain was sequenced within a study of T-cell memory formation after mild COVID-19. Each CDR3 protein is one row after TCRdb ran MiXCR on the 5' RACE reads. This repertoire shows fewer than 200,000 distinct CDR3 sequences, roughly 13% found once; its top ten account for approximately 3.5%. The study's findings and limits: There was a balanced CD4/CD8 profile in clones contracting day 15 to 85, and later expanders leaned CD4+. Pre-infection memory contained some responding clones, which suggested that cross-reactive memory had joined. The study found contracting CD4+ clones mainly in CM and EM and contracting CD8+ clones in EMRA.

A word on this clonotype: Its specificity is not known.

Germline V gives CDR1 SQVTM, CDR2 ANQGSEA. The CDR3 totals 12 residues. Trimming pared 7 bases from V and 4 bases from J, leaving 13 bases between. The clonotype comes from a man between 18 and 35 years old who had mild COVID-19 (a few samples of this study predate the infection). Cell type and time point are not known. The rearrangement joins TRBV29-1 to TRBJ2-5; D is perhaps TRBD1 (6 bases). The sample consisted of PBMCs or a T cell subset sorted from them (not recorded which). CDR3 residues: CSALQGTETQYF. CDR3 nucleotide sequence: TGCAGCGCTCTACAGGGCACAGAGACCCAGTACTTC. The full variable domain, in which reference TRBV29-1 and TRBJ2-5 provide the parts outside the CDR3, is SAVISQKPSRDICQRGTSLTIQCQVDSQVTMMFWYRQQPGQSLTLIATANQGSEATYESGFVIDKFPISRPNLTFSTLTVSNMSPEDSSIYLCSALQGTETQYFGPGTRLLVL.